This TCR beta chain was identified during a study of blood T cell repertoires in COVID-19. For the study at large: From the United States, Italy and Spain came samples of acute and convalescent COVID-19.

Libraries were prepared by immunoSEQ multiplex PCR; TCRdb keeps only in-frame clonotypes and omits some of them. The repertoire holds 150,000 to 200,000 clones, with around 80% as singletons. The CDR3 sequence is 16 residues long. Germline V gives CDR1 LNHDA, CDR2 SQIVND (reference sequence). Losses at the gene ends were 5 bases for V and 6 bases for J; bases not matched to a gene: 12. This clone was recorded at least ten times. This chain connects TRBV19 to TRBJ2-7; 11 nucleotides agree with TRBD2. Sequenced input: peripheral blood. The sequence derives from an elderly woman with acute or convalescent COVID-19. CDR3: CASSSQLAGVSREQYF. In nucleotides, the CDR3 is TGTGCCAGTAGTTCACAACTAGCGGGGGTCTCACGCGAGCAGTACTTC.